The next 32 T cell receptor beta chains were all read from a single sample in a study of human T cells and chemical hapten exposure (dated by TCRdb to about 2021). The time point tag for this specimen amounts to: healthy volunteer bleed at 2 weeks. Total RNA was extracted from unfractionated whole blood that had been collected in Tempus Blood RNA tubes. The library came from RACE. The sequencer was a NextSeq 500. Through fastp at Q25 and MiXCR, TCRdb rebuilt clones from the public reads, retaining in-frame beta chains. Each CDR3 protein gets just one entry, which takes the most common genes and DNA from the rows behind it. In this sample the table shows 80,000 to 100,000 distinct CDR3 sequences, about 10% of which occur a single time. The biggest ten clones account for about 3% of the sample. Sequencing used whole blood. These TCRs come from a female donor in good health. Some clones in this sample may be carry-over from other donors' samples.

V and J are TRBV29-1 and TRBJ2-5, with D possibly being TRBD2 (6 bases). The CDR3 contains 13 residues. Trimming left V 5 bases short and J 4 bases short, with 14 bases between. Germline V lookup: CDR1 SQVTM, CDR2 ANQGSEA. This CDR3 reads CSVPGEHRETQYF. The CDR3 DNA follows: TGCAGCGTTCCGGGGGAGCATCGAGAGACCCAGTACTTC.

This clonotype was counted between two and nine times. The genes are TRBV20-1 and TRBJ2-4; no clear D. The CDR3 is 14 amino acids. V lost 2 bases to trimming and J lost 0 bases, with 8 bases between them. Germline V gives CDR1 DFQATT, CDR2 SNEGSKA (reference sequence). The CDR3 loop reads CSARRTLAKNIQYF. Here the CDR3 DNA reads TGCAGTGCTAGACGGACCCTAGCCAAAAACATTCAGTACTTC.

In its sample, this clonotype was seen a few times. The chain is built from TRBV20-1 and TRBJ1-1; a possible D gene is TRBD1 (6 bases). Germline CDR1 and CDR2: DFQATT and SNEGSKA (reference sequence). The V end lost 2 bases, the J end lost 8 bases, and 9 bases lay between the germline ends. The CDR3 is 11 amino acids. The CDR3 loop is CSARQGWEAFF. CDR3 nucleotides: TGCAGTGCTAGACAGGGGTGGGAAGCTTTCTTT.

The V and J genes are TRBV4-3 and TRBJ2-1, with D hard to call. The CDR3 totals 16 residues. From germline, CDR1 is LGHNA and CDR2 YSLEER. The V gene lost 0 bases and the J gene lost 0 bases, with 9 bases spanning the gap. Written as DNA, the CDR3 is TGCGCCAGCAGCCAAGATTCTGCGAGCTCCTACAATGAGCAGTTCTTC. Translating gives CASSQDSASSYNEQFF.

V gene TRBV28 combines with J gene TRBJ2-7, with 7 bases matching TRBD1. With V trimmed by 5 bases and J by 2 bases, 6 bases remained unmatched. Germline V gives CDR1 MDHEN, CDR2 SYDVKM. This CDR3 is built from 14 residues. The CDR3 coding sequence is TGTGCCAGCAGTATAGGTGACAGGGCCTACGAGCAGTACTTC. It translates to CASSIGDRAYEQYF.

This clonotype was detected ten times or more. The V call is TRBV6-2 or TRBV6-3, the J call TRBJ2-7; D is undetermined. The CDR3 length is 15 residues. The V gene's germline CDR1 is MNHEY and CDR2 SVGEGT. V lost 1 base to trimming and J lost 1 base, with 11 bases between them. In DNA, the CDR3 is TGTGCCAGCAGTTACTTGGTAGGGCCATCCTACGAGCAGTACTTC. Its translation: CASSYLVGPSYEQYF.

The gene calls are TRBV2 and TRBJ1-5; D possibly corresponds to TRBD1 (6 bases). CDR3 length: 16 residues. Germline V CDR1 and CDR2: SNHLY, FYNNEI. Trimming pared 1 base from V and 4 bases from J, leaving 14 bases between. CDR3 residues: CASSEEGGGGNQPQHF. The CDR3 nucleotides read TGTGCCAGCAGTGAAGAGGGGGGGGGAGGGAATCAGCCCCAGCATTTT. The whole variable domain, filled in from reference TRBV2 and TRBJ1-5, reads EPEVTQTPSHQVTQMGQEVILRCVPISNHLYFYWYRQILGQKVEFLVSFYNNEISEKSEIFDDQFSVERPDGSNFTLKIRSTKLEDSAMYFCASSEEGGGGNQPQHFGDGTRLSIL.

This clonotype has only a few counts. The rearrangement joins TRBV29-1 to TRBJ2-1; D gene uncertain. Trimming pared 7 bases from V and 4 bases from J, leaving 11 bases between. The CDR3 length is 12 residues. Germline values: CDR1 SQVTM, CDR2 ANQGSEA. The CDR3 protein is CSADSKYNEQFF. The CDR3 DNA is TGCAGCGCCGACTCCAAGTACAATGAGCAGTTCTTC.

The chain links TRBV5-1 to TRBJ2-6; D unresolved. This CDR3 has 15 residues. CDR1 and CDR2 from the germline V gene are SGHRS and YFSETQ. The V and J ends lost 5 bases and 0 bases respectively, with 9 bases between them. The CDR3 region is CASSAGSSGANVLTF. DNA for the CDR3: TGCGCCAGCAGTGCAGGCTCCTCTGGGGCCAACGTCCTGACTTTC. Full variable domain (rest looked up from reference TRBV5-1 and TRBJ2-6): KAGVTQTPRYLIKTRGQQVTLSCSPISGHRSVSWYQQTPGQGLQFLFEYFSETQRNKGNFPGRFSGRQFSNSRSEMNVSTLELGDSALYLCASSAGSSGANVLTFGAGSRLTVL.

This clonotype was counted ten times or more. The V gene is TRBV7-2, the J gene TRBJ1-5; D might be TRBD1 (5 bases). Germline loops: CDR1 SGHTA, CDR2 FQGNSA. V lost 5 bases and J 6 bases, leaving 17 bases between the germline ends. CDR3 size: 15 residues. The CDR3 reads CASSEQGDNLQPQHF. The CDR3, as DNA: TGTGCCAGCAGCGAGCAAGGGGATAACCTTCAGCCCCAGCATTTT.

This clonotype came up a few times. The genes are TRBV6-2 or TRBV6-3 and TRBJ1-2; the D gene is possibly TRBD1 (5 bases). Germline loops: CDR1 MNHEY, CDR2 SVGEGT. The CDR3 has 14 amino acids. Trimming shortened V by 6 bases and J by 8 bases, and 19 bases separated the two germline ends. CDR3 in DNA: TGTGCCAGCAGACCGGGACTGGCACGCGCAGGCTACACCTTC. This encodes CASRPGLARAGYTF.

The chain couples TRBV25-1 to TRBJ2-7; TRBD1 is a possible D gene (6 bases). The CDR3 extends over 11 amino acids. The V gene's germline CDR1 is MGHDK and CDR2 SYGVNS. The germline V and J ends were trimmed by 7 bases and 4 bases, with 8 bases remaining between them. The CDR3 sequence is CASTDSYEQYF. The DNA of the CDR3 is TGTGCCAGCACGGACAGTTACGAGCAGTACTTC.

This clonotype was recorded a few times. This chain uses TRBV5-6 with TRBJ1-3; no definite D call. The CDR3 runs to 15 residues. Germline V gene sequence: CDR1 SGHDT, CDR2 YYEEEE. V shed 1 base and J shed 4 bases, with 12 bases lying between them. The CDR3 here is CASSLSGQRGNTIYF. The CDR3 nucleotides read TGTGCCAGCAGCTTGAGTGGTCAAAGGGGAAACACCATATATTTT.

This clonotype was detected a few times. The junction and the germline gene differ at one end; a read error may be behind it. The V gene is TRBV2, the J gene TRBJ2-7, with D perhaps TRBD1 or TRBD2 (5 bases each). Germline V gene data show CDR1 as SNHLY and CDR2 as FYNNEI. The CDR3 runs to 12 residues. CDR3 protein: CASSTPGPQRNF. CDR3 nucleotides: TGTGCCAGCAGCACTCCGGGACCCCAAAGGAACTTC.

This clonotype appeared many times. The genes are TRBV28 and TRBJ2-3, with 11 bases that match TRBD2. This CDR3 is 17 amino acids long. V shed 2 bases and J 2 bases; nucleotides not matched to a gene: 6. Germline-derived CDR1 and CDR2 are MDHEN and SYDVKM. The CDR3 is CASSLPRTSGYTDTQYF. In nucleotides, the CDR3 is TGTGCCAGCAGTTTACCCCGGACTAGCGGGTACACAGATACGCAGTATTTT.

This clonotype was observed at least ten times. The chain joins TRBV7-2 to TRBJ2-2; the D is unclear. Trimming took 1 base from V and 8 from J, leaving 14 bases between them. Germline V CDR1 and CDR2: SGHTA, FQGNSA. This CDR3 contains 15 residues. CDR3 nucleotide sequence: TGTGCCAGCAGCTTAGTGCGACTTTCTGTAGGGGAGCTGTTTTTT. Encoded protein: CASSLVRLSVGELFF.

This clonotype was detected ten times or more. The chain is built from TRBV4-3 and TRBJ2-1; 9 bases line up with TRBD2. This CDR3 has 16 amino acids. Germline V gene data show CDR1 as LGHNA and CDR2 as YSLEER. The J segment lost 7 bases and the V segment lost 0 bases, leaving 7 bases of the junction unmatched. The CDR3 DNA reads as TGCGCCAGCAGCCAAGAAATAGCGGGAGCCGCGAATGAGCAGTTCTTC. Its translation: CASSQEIAGAANEQFF.

This chain links TRBV29-1 with TRBJ2-2; 9 nucleotides line up with TRBD1. The ends lost 2 bases at V and 7 bases at J; junction bases unmatched: 8. CDR1 and CDR2 from the germline V gene are SQVTM and ANQGSEA. CDR3 length: 15 residues. CDR3 sequence: CSVELRDRESGELFF. CDR3 coding DNA: TGCAGCGTTGAACTCCGGGACAGGGAAAGCGGGGAGCTGTTTTTT.

A remark on this clonotype: A much larger clonotype is one base distant, so this may be a read error. The V gene is TRBV19, the J gene TRBJ2-7; possible D gene TRBD2, 5 bases. The CDR3 runs 16 residues. Per the germline V gene, CDR1 is LNHDA and CDR2 is SQIVND (reference sequence). V was trimmed by 3 bases and J by 3 bases, leaving 18 bases between them. CDR3: CASSMLGSQDFYEQYF. The CDR3, as DNA: TGTGCCAGTAGTATGCTGGGGTCCCAGGACTTCTACGAGCAGTACTTC.

This clonotype occurred many times. The chain joins TRBV20-1 to TRBJ1-2; the D is unclear. Trimming cost V 0 bases and J 4 bases, with 12 bases left between them. The CDR3 has 14 residues. Germline assignment: CDR1 DFQATT and CDR2 SNEGSKA (reference sequence). This CDR3 is CSARDSGSGYGYTF. Here the CDR3 DNA reads TGCAGTGCTAGAGATTCGGGCAGCGGCTATGGCTACACCTTC.

This clonotype was seen more than once but under ten times. The junction departs from the called germline gene at one end, perhaps through a read error. The chain joins TRBV7-6 to TRBJ1-6; D unclear. The CDR3 contains 18 residues. The germline V gene encodes CDR1 SGHVS and CDR2 FNYEAQ. The DNA of the CDR3 is TGTGTCAGCATAAATTCTATGGGCCCTTTCGGGGAGGACTCACCCCTCCACTTT. This gives the protein CVSINSMGPFGEDSPLHF.

This clonotype was found a few times. The chain has TRBV28 and TRBJ2-1, with 11 bases fitting TRBD2. Per germline, CDR1 MDHEN and CDR2 SYDVKM. V lost 5 bases, J lost 4 bases, and 7 bases stayed unmatched. This CDR3 spans 16 amino acids. CDR3 amino acids: CASSLGLAVLYNEQFF. CDR3 DNA sequence: TGTGCCAGCAGTCTGGGACTAGCGGTTCTATACAATGAGCAGTTCTTC.

This clonotype was observed many times. J is TRBJ2-1 and V is TRBV20-1; the D gene could be TRBD1 or TRBD2 (5 bases each). Germline V gene data show CDR1 as DFQATT and CDR2 as SNEGSKA (reference sequence). V gave up 0 bases and J gave up 3 bases, with 12 bases separating them. The CDR3 runs to 15 residues. The CDR3 loop reads CSARDWGSGYNEQFF. CDR3 sequence (DNA): TGCAGTGCTAGAGATTGGGGGAGCGGCTACAATGAGCAGTTCTTC.

This clonotype counts as hyperexpanded. The chain is built from TRBV15 and TRBJ2-6; TRBD1 might be the D (6 bases). Trimming left V 6 bases short and J 0 bases short, with 12 bases between. The CDR3 has 16 residues. From germline, CDR1 is LNHNV and CDR2 YYDKDF (reference sequence). The CDR3 here is CATSGQSISGANVLTF. The DNA of the CDR3 is TGTGCCACCAGTGGACAGTCAATCTCTGGGGCCAACGTCCTGACTTTC. The entire variable domain, with the rest obtained from reference TRBV15 and TRBJ2-6, is as follows: DAMVIQNPRYQVTQFGKPVTLSCSQTLNHNVMYWYQQKSSQAPKLLFHYYDKDFNNEADTPDNFQSRRPNTSFCFLDIRSPGLGDTAMYLCATSGQSISGANVLTFGAGSRLTVL.

The chain couples TRBV12-3 or TRBV12-4 to TRBJ1-2; no clear D gene. This CDR3 is 12 amino acids long. Between the trimmed V and J ends, which lost 3 bases and 4 bases, there was a span of 6 bases. The chain's CDR3 is CASSLAVYGYTF. In DNA, the CDR3 is TGTGCCAGCAGTTTGGCCGTCTATGGCTACACCTTC.

V usage is TRBV10-3 and J usage is TRBJ2-7; the match to TRBD1 covers 7 bases. The CDR3 has 14 residues. V lost 3 bases to trimming and J lost 0 bases; unmatched junction nucleotides: 2. The germline V gene encodes CDR1 ENHRY and CDR2 SYGVKD. The CDR3, as DNA: TGTGCCATCAGTGATCGGGACAGCTCCTACGAGCAGTACTTC. Amino acids: CAISDRDSSYEQYF.

This clonotype was detected only a few times. The chain links TRBV6-1 to TRBJ2-1, with D unresolved. V lost 1 base and J lost 8, with 9 bases in between. Germline-derived CDR1 and CDR2 are MNHNS and SASEGT. The CDR3 has 13 amino acids. The CDR3, as DNA: TGTGCCAGCAGTGAAGGGACGCGCCATGAGCAGTTCTTC. Amino acid sequence: CASSEGTRHEQFF.

This clonotype was seen a few times. The CDR3 DNA is TGTGCCAGCAGCCAAGAGGGGGTTCTAGCGGGAGATCGAAGGTACGAGCAGTACTTC. Encoded protein: CASSQEGVLAGDRRYEQYF. The chain links TRBV3-1 to TRBJ2-7; 10 nucleotides agree with TRBD2. The V gene end was trimmed by 0 bases and the J gene end by 4 bases; junction bases not matched to a gene: 15. The CDR3 runs 19 residues. The germline gives CDR1 LGHDT, CDR2 YNNKEL (reference sequence).

The J gene is TRBJ2-3, the V gene TRBV6-1, with D tentatively TRBD2 (5 bases). Between the trimmed V and J ends, which lost 4 bases and 9 bases, there was a span of 11 bases. This CDR3 has 12 residues. CDR1 is MNHNS and CDR2 is SASEGT in the germline V gene. The chain's CDR3 is CASSAVSDTQYF. CDR3 DNA sequence: TGTGCCAGCAGTGCGGTTAGCGACACGCAGTATTTT.

V usage is TRBV28 and J usage is TRBJ1-1, with 7 positions matching TRBD1. Germline assignment: CDR1 MDHEN and CDR2 SYDVKM. With V trimmed by 5 bases and J by 3 bases, 9 bases remained unmatched. There are 15 residues in the CDR3. For the CDR3, the DNA is TGTGCCAGCAGTCTATCCGGGACAGAAGACACTGAAGCTTTCTTT. Its translation: CASSLSGTEDTEAFF.

V and J are TRBV13 and TRBJ1-2, with TRBD1 matching 9 bases. V shed 4 bases, J shed 3 bases, and the junction held 6 bases outside the gene matches. There are 15 residues in the CDR3. The germline V gene has CDR1 PRHDT and CDR2 FYEKMQ (reference sequence). Here the CDR3 reads CASSSRDRADYGYTF. CDR3 nucleotides: TGTGCCAGCAGCTCCCGGGACAGGGCTGACTATGGCTACACCTTC.

V usage is TRBV7-2 and J usage is TRBJ1-6; D unclear. The CDR3 loop spans 12 amino acids. The ends were cut back, 4 bases at V and 7 bases at J, with 5 bases in the middle. Germline CDR1 reads SGHTA; CDR2 reads FQGNSA. CDR3 residues: CASSSRNSPLHF. Written as DNA, the CDR3 is TGTGCCAGCAGCTCCAGGAATTCACCCCTCCACTTT.